The present T cell receptor (beta chain) was sequenced within a study of blood T cell repertoires in COVID-19. This CDR3 is built from 11 residues. V dropped 9 bases and J dropped 2 bases, with 8 bases sitting between them. The V gene's germline CDR1 is MNHEY and CDR2 SVGAGI. The repertoire was sequenced with immunoSEQ multiplex PCR; TCRdb's copy has only in-frame clones and lacks some. The repertoire consists of some 370,000 clones, with under 85% occurring once and the leading ten covering approximately 5%. Residents of under 25 US areas, aged 18 to 89 years, made up the participants. This clone has just a few counts.

The source of this sequence is a woman between 50 and 59 years old who had recovered from COVID-19. The V call is TRBV6-5, the J call TRBJ2-7, with D maybe TRBD1 (5 bases). The sequenced material came from PBMCs or T cells enriched from blood (not recorded which). The CDR3 loop reads CASDRAYEQYF. The CDR3 DNA sequence: TGTGCCAGTGACAGAGCCTACGAGCAGTACTTC.